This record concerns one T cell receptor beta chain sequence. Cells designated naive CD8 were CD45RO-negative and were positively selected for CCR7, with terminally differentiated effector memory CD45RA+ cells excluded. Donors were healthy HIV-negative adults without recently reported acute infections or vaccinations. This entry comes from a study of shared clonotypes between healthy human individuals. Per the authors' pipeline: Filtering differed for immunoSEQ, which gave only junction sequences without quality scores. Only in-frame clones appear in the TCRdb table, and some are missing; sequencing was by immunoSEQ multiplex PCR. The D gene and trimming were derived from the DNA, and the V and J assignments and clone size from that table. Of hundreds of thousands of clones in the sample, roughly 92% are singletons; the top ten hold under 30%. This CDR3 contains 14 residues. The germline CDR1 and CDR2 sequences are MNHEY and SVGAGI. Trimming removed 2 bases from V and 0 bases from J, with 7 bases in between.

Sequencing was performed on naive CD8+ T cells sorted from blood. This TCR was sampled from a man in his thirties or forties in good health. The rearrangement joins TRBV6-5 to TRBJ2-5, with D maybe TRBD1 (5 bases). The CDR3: CASSYADNQETQYF. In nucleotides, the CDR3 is TGTGCCAGCAGTTACGCGGACAACCAAGAGACCCAGTACTTC.